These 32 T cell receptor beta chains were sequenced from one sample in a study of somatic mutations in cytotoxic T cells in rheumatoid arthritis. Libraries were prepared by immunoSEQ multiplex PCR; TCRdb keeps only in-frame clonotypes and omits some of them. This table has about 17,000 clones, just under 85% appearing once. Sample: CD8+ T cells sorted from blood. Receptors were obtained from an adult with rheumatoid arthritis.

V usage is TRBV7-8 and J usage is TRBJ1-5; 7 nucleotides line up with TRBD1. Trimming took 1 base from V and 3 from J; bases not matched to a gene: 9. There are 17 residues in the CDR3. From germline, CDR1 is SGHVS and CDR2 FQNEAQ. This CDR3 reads CASSLGMVGGLNQPQHF. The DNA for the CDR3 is TGTGCCAGCAGCTTAGGCATGGTAGGGGGCCTCAATCAGCCCCAGCATTTT. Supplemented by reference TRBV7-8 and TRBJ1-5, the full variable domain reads GAGVSQSPRYKVAKRGQDVALRCDPISGHVSLFWYQQALGQGPEFLTYFQNEAQLDKSGLPSDRFFAERPEGSVSTLKIQRTQQEDSAVYLCASSLGMVGGLNQPQHFGDGTRLSIL.

This chain's CDR3 is CASSLLPSGHTEAFF. As DNA, the CDR3 is TGTGCCAGCAGCTTACTCCCTTCGGGGCACACTGAAGCTTTCTTT. The gene calls are TRBV5-8 and TRBJ1-1, with a possible D match to TRBD1 (5 bases). The CDR3 is 15 amino acids. Trimming shortened V by 2 bases and J by 3 bases, and 14 bases separated the two germline ends. CDR1 and CDR2 from the germline V gene are SGHTS and YDEGEE. The whole variable domain, filled in from reference TRBV5-8 and TRBJ1-1, reads EAGVTQSPTHLIKTRGQQATLRCSPISGHTSVYWYQQALGLGLQFLLWYDEGEERNRGNFPPRFSGRQFPNYSSELNVNALELEDSALYLCASSLLPSGHTEAFFGQGTRLTVV.

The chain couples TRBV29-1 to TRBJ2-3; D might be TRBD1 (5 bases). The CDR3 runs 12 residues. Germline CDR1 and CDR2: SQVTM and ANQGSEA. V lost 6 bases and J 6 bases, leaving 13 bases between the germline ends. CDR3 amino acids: CSVPGIPDTQYF. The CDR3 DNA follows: TGCAGCGTGCCAGGGATCCCCGATACGCAGTATTTT.

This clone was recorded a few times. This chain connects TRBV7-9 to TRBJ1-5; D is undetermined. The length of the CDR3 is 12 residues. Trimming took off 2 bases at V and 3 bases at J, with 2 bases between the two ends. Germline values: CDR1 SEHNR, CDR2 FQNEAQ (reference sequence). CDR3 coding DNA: TGTGCCAGCAGCTTATTCAATCAGCCCCAGCATTTT. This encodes CASSLFNQPQHF.

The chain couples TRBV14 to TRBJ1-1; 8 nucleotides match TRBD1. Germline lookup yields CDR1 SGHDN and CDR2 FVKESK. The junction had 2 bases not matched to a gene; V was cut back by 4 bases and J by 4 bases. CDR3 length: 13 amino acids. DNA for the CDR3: TGTGCCAGCAGCCCAGGGGGCTTCACTGAAGCTTTCTTT. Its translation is CASSPGGFTEAFF.

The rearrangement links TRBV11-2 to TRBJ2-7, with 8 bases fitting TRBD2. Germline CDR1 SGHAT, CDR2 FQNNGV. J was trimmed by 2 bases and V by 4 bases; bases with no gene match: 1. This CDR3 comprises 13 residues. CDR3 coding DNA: TGTGCCAGCAGCTCGGGACTAGCCTACGAGCAGTACTTC. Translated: CASSSGLAYEQYF.

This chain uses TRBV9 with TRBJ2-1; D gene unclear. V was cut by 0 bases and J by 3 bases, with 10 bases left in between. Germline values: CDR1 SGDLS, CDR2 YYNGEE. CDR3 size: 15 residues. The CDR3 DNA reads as TGTGCCAGCAGCGTAGGTTTTTCGGACTACAATGAGCAGTTCTTC. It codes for CASSVGFSDYNEQFF.

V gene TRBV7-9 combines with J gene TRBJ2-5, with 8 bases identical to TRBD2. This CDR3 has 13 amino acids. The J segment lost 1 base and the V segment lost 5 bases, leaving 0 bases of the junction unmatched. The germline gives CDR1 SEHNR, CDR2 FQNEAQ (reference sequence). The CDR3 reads CASSTSGQETQYF. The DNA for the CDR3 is TGTGCCAGCAGCACTAGCGGCCAAGAGACCCAGTACTTC.

CDR3 loop: CATSRDRETGELFF. DNA for the CDR3: TGTGCCACCAGCAGAGACAGGGAAACCGGGGAGCTGTTTTTT. This sequence joins TRBV15 and TRBJ2-2; D is possibly TRBD1 (5 bases). V lost 0 bases and J lost 5, with 7 bases in between. The CDR3 has 14 residues. CDR1 is LNHNV and CDR2 is YYDKDF in the germline V gene (reference sequence).

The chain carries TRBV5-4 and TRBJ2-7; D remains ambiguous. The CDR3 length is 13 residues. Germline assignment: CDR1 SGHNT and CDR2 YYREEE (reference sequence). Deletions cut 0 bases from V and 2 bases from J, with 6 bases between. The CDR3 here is CASSLEVTYEQYF. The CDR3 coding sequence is TGTGCCAGCAGCTTGGAGGTTACCTACGAGCAGTACTTC. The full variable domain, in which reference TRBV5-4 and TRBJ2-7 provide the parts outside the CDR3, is ETGVTQSPTHLIKTRGQQVTLRCSSQSGHNTVSWYQQALGQGPQFIFQYYREEENGRGNFPPRFSGLQFPNYSSELNVNALELDDSALYLCASSLEVTYEQYFGPGTRLTVT.

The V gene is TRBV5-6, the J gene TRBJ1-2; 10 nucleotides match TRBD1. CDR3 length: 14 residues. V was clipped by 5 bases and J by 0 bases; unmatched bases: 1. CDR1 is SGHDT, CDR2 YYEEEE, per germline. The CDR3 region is CASRGQGTNYGYTF. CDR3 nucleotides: TGTGCCAGCAGGGGACAGGGGACTAACTATGGCTACACCTTC.

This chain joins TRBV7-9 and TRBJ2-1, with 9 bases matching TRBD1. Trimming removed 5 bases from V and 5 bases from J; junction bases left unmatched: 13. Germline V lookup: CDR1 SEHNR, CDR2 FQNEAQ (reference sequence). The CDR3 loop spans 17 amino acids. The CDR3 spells CASSPLLQGAGDNEQFF. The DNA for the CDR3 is TGTGCCAGCAGCCCACTATTACAGGGGGCAGGTGACAATGAGCAGTTCTTC.

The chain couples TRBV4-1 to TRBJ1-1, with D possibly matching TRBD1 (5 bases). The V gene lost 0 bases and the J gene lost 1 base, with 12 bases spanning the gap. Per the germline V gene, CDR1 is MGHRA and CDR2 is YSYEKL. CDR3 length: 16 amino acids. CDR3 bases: TGCGCCAGCAGCCAAGATAGGGGCAGACCGAACACTGAAGCTTTCTTT. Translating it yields CASSQDRGRPNTEAFF.

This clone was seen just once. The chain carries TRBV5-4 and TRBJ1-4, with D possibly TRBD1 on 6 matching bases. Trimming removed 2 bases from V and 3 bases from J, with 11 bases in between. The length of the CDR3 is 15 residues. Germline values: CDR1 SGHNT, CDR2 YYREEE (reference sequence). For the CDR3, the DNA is TGTGCCAGCAGCTTCACAGGGCTGCCTAATGAAAAACTGTTTTTT. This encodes CASSFTGLPNEKLFF.

CDR3 residues: CASSLVAGTGPVRAYEQYF. Here the CDR3 DNA reads TGTGCCAGCAGCTTAGTGGCCGGGACAGGTCCAGTTAGAGCCTACGAGCAGTACTTC. The chain uses TRBV11-2 and TRBJ2-7; 8 bases agree with TRBD1. The CDR3 length is 19 residues. CDR1 is SGHAT and CDR2 is FQNNGV in the germline V gene. Trimming cost V 1 base and J 2 bases; bases outside gene matches: 16.

This CDR3 reads CASSLSQGLSGYTF. In nucleotides, the CDR3 is TGTGCCAGCAGTTTATCGCAGGGTTTGAGTGGCTACACCTTC. The rearrangement uses TRBV27 and TRBJ1-2, with a possible D match to TRBD1 (5 bases). From germline, CDR1 is MNHEY and CDR2 SMNVEV (reference sequence). CDR3 length: 14 amino acids. Trimming stripped 0 bases from V and 7 bases from J, with 12 bases between.

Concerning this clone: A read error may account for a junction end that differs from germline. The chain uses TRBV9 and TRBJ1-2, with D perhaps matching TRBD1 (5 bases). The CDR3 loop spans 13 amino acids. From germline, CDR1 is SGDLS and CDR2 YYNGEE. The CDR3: CASNVLGEHGYTF. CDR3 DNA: TGTGCCAGCAACGTATTAGGGGAACATGGCTACACCTTC.

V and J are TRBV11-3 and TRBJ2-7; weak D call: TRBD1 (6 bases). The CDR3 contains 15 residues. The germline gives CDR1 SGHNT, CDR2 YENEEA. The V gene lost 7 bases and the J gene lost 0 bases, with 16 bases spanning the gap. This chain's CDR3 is CASTEPGHSSYEQYF. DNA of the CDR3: TGTGCCAGCACCGAACCGGGACACTCCTCCTACGAGCAGTACTTC.

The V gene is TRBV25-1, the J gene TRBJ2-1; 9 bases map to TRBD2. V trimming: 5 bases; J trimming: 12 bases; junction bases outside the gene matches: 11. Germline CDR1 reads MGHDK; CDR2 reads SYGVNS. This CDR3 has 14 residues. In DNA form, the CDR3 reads TGTGCCAGCAGTCCCAATAGCGGGAGTCTTGGGCAGTTCTTC. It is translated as CASSPNSGSLGQFF.

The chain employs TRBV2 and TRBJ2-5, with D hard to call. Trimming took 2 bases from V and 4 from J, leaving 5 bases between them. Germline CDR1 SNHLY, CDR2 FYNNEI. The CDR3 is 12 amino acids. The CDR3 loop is CASSESGETQYF. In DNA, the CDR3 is TGTGCCAGCAGTGAATCCGGAGAGACCCAGTACTTC.

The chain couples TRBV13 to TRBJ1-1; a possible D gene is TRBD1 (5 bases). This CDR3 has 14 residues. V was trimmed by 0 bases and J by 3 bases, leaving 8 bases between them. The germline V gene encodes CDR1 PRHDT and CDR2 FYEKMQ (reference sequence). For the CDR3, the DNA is TGTGCCAGCAGCTTAGGGGCAGGGCACACTGAAGCTTTCTTT. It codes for CASSLGAGHTEAFF.

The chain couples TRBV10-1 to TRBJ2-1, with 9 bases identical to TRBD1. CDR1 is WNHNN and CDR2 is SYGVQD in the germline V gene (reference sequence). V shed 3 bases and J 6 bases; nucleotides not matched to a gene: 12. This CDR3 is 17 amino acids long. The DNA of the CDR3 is TGCGCCAGCAGTGACACTCAAGAGGGGACAGGGTTCAATGAGCAGTTCTTC. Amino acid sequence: CASSDTQEGTGFNEQFF.

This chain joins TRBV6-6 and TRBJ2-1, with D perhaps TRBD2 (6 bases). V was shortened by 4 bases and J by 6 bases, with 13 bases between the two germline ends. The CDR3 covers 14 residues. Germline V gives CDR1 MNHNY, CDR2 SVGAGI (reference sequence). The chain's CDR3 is CASSSSLAVNEQFF. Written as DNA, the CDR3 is TGTGCCAGCAGTTCATCACTAGCCGTCAATGAGCAGTTCTTC.

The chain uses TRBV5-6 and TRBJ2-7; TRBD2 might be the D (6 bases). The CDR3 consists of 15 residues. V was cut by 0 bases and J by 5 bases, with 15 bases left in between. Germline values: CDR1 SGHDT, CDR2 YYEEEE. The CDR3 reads CASSLVGGSGDEQYF. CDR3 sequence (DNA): TGTGCCAGCAGCTTGGTTGGAGGGAGCGGCGACGAGCAGTACTTC.

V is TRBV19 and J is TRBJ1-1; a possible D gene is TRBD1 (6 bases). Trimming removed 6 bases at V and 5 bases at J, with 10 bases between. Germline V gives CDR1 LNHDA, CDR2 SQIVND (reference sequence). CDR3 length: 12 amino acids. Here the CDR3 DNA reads TGTGCCAGTAGCCAGGGGAATACTGAAGCTTTCTTT. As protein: CASSQGNTEAFF.

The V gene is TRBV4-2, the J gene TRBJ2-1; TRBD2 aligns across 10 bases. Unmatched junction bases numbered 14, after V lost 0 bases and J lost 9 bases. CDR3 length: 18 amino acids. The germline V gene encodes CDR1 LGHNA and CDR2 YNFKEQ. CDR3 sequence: CASSQDVGSGRATREQFF. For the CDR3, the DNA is TGTGCCAGCAGCCAAGACGTCGGAAGCGGGAGGGCCACTCGTGAGCAGTTCTTC.

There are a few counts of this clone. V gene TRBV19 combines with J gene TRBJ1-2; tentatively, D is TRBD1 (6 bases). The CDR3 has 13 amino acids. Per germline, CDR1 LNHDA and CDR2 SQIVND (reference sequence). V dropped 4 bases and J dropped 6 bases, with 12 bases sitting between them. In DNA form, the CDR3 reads TGTGCCAGTAGTAGTCAGGGGCTTGATGGCTACACCTTC. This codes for CASSSQGLDGYTF.

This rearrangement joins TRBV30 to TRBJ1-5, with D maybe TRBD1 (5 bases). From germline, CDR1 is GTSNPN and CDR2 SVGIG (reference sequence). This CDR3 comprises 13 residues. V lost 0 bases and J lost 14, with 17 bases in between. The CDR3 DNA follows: TGTGCCTGGAGTGTTAAATTCGGGGACGGTAAGCATTTT. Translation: CAWSVKFGDGKHF.

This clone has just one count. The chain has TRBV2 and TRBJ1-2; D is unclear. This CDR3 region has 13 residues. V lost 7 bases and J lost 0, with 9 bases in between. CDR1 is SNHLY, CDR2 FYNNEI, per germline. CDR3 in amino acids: CASKITANYGYTF. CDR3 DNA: TGTGCCAGCAAGATCACAGCTAACTATGGCTACACCTTC.

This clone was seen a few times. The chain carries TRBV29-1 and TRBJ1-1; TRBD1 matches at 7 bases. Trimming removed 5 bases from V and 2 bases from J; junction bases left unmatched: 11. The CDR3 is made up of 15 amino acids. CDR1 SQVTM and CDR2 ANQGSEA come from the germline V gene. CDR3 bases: TGCAGCGTTTGGAGGCAGGGGGTTACAAACACTGAAGCTTTCTTT. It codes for CSVWRQGVTNTEAFF.

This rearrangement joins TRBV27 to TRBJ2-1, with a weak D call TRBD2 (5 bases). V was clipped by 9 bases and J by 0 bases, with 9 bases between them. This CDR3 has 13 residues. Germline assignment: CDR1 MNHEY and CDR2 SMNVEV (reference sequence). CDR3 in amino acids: CASKTSSYNEQFF. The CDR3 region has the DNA TGTGCCAGTAAAACTAGCTCCTACAATGAGCAGTTCTTC.

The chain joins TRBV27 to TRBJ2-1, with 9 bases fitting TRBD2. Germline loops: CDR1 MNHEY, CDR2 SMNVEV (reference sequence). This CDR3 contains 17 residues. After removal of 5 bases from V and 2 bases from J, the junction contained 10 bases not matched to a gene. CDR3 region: CASSPSLGTSPYNEQFF. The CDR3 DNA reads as TGTGCCAGCAGTCCGTCTTTAGGGACTAGCCCCTACAATGAGCAGTTCTTC.